The rows below give T cell receptor beta chains drawn from one sample of a study of blood T cell repertoires in COVID-19. Sequencing used immunoSEQ multiplex PCR; TCRdb keeps in-frame clones, though not all of them. The table lists some 270,000 clones, about 89% of them singletons, with about 8.6% in the top ten. The specimen sequenced was peripheral blood. The receptors stem from a man between 40 and 49 years old with active or convalescent COVID-19. The CDR3 runs from the conserved cysteine through the conserved F or W. The order of the fields is D gene, J gene, clone size, V gene, CDR3 protein, CDR3 DNA. The D gene is left open where the match is weak. Size is stated for part of the rows, as once, few or many counts, or as a class when the clone is expanded.

d_call: -; j_call: TRBJ2-7; clone_size: -; v_call: TRBV27; cdr3_aa: CASSLSGGPRYEQYF; cdr3_nt: TGTGCCAGCAGTTTATCGGGCGGGCCGAGGTACGAGCAGTACTTC
d_call: -; j_call: TRBJ2-7; clone_size: -; v_call: TRBV20-1; cdr3_aa: CSAKAGFEQYF; cdr3_nt: TGCAGTGCTAAGGCGGGGTTCGAGCAGTACTTC
d_call: TRBD1; j_call: TRBJ1-6; clone_size: once; v_call: TRBV6-5; cdr3_aa: CASSYGTGSNSPLHF; cdr3_nt: TGTGCCAGCAGTTACGGGACAGGGAGCAATTCACCCCTCCACTTT
d_call: -; j_call: TRBJ2-1; clone_size: -; v_call: TRBV19; cdr3_aa: CASSFDREQFF; cdr3_nt: TGTGCCAGTAGCTTTGACAGGGAGCAGTTCTTC
d_call: TRBD2; j_call: TRBJ2-1; clone_size: -; v_call: TRBV10-1; cdr3_aa: CASSESIGLAFNEQFF; cdr3_nt: TGCGCCAGCAGTGAGTCGATTGGACTAGCGTTCAATGAGCAGTTCTTC
d_call: -; j_call: TRBJ1-2; clone_size: -; v_call: TRBV23-1; cdr3_aa: CASPRVGPGYTF; cdr3_nt: TGCGCCAGCCCCAGGGTGGGGCCTGGCTACACCTTC
d_call: -; j_call: TRBJ1-3; clone_size: -; v_call: TRBV30; cdr3_aa: CAWCEGTGNTIYF; cdr3_nt: TGTGCCTGGTGCGAGGGAACTGGAAACACCATATATTTT
d_call: -; j_call: TRBJ2-7; clone_size: -; v_call: TRBV1; cdr3_aa: CTSSQEGAPYEQYF; cdr3_nt: TGCACCAGCAGCCAAGAGGGGGCCCCTTACGAGCAGTACTTC
d_call: -; j_call: TRBJ1-6; clone_size: -; v_call: TRBV6-5; cdr3_aa: CASSYTGPNSPLHF; cdr3_nt: TGTGCCAGCAGTTATACAGGGCCAAATTCACCCCTCCACTTT
d_call: -; j_call: TRBJ2-6; clone_size: -; v_call: TRBV5-6; cdr3_aa: CASSLGYSSGANVLTF; cdr3_nt: TGTGCCAGCAGCTTGGGATACAGCTCTGGGGCCAACGTCCTGACTTTC
d_call: -; j_call: TRBJ2-2; clone_size: -; v_call: TRBV19; cdr3_aa: CASSATGDGELFF; cdr3_nt: TGTGCCAGTAGTGCTACAGGAGATGGGGAGCTGTTTTTT
d_call: -; j_call: TRBJ1-5; clone_size: -; v_call: TRBV30; cdr3_aa: CAWSRIQGVNQPQHF; cdr3_nt: TGTGCCTGGAGTCGAATACAGGGCGTCAATCAGCCCCAGCATTTT
d_call: -; j_call: TRBJ1-6; clone_size: -; v_call: TRBV6-5; cdr3_aa: CASRQGYNSPLHF; cdr3_nt: TGTGCCAGCAGACAGGGCTATAATTCACCCCTCCACTTT
d_call: TRBD1; j_call: TRBJ2-7; clone_size: -; v_call: TRBV6-1; cdr3_aa: CASSESGQGIYEQYF; cdr3_nt: TGTGCCAGCAGTGAATCGGGACAGGGGATCTACGAGCAGTACTTC
d_call: -; j_call: TRBJ1-5; clone_size: -; v_call: TRBV18; cdr3_aa: CASSPEPFSNQPQHF; cdr3_nt: TGTGCCAGCTCACCGGAGCCTTTTAGCAATCAGCCCCAGCATTTT
d_call: -; j_call: TRBJ1-3; clone_size: -; v_call: TRBV5-6; cdr3_aa: CASSLSSSSGNTIYF; cdr3_nt: TGTGCCAGCAGCTTGTCTTCCAGCTCTGGAAACACCATATATTTT
d_call: -; j_call: TRBJ1-2; clone_size: -; v_call: TRBV6-5; cdr3_aa: CASRDRDGYTF; cdr3_nt: TGTGCCAGCAGGGACAGAGATGGCTACACCTTC
d_call: -; j_call: TRBJ1-2; clone_size: -; v_call: TRBV28; cdr3_aa: CASSSYGYTF; cdr3_nt: TGTGCCAGCAGCTCCTATGGCTACACCTTC
d_call: -; j_call: TRBJ1-1; clone_size: -; v_call: TRBV3-1/TRBV3-2; cdr3_aa: CASDGMGTEAFF; cdr3_nt: TGTGCCAGCGACGGGATGGGGACTGAAGCTTTCTTT
d_call: -; j_call: TRBJ2-5; clone_size: -; v_call: TRBV29-1; cdr3_aa: CSVLLTLRGETQYF; cdr3_nt: TGCAGCGTTCTTCTGACACTCCGGGGGGAGACCCAGTACTTC
d_call: TRBD1; j_call: TRBJ2-1; clone_size: -; v_call: TRBV10-2; cdr3_aa: CASNQGARQGEQFF; cdr3_nt: TGCGCCAGCAACCAGGGGGCTCGGCAGGGTGAGCAGTTCTTC
d_call: -; j_call: TRBJ1-4; clone_size: -; v_call: TRBV7-6; cdr3_aa: CASSLGSSATNEKLFF; cdr3_nt: TGTGCCAGCAGCTTAGGTTCGAGTGCAACTAATGAAAAACTGTTTTTT
d_call: -; j_call: TRBJ2-3; clone_size: few; v_call: TRBV29-1; cdr3_aa: CSARATDTQYF; cdr3_nt: TGCAGCGCTAGAGCCACAGATACGCAGTATTTT
d_call: -; j_call: TRBJ1-1; clone_size: -; v_call: TRBV10-2; cdr3_aa: CASSMAENTEAFF; cdr3_nt: TGCGCCAGCAGTATGGCGGAGAACACTGAAGCTTTCTTT
d_call: TRBD2; j_call: TRBJ2-1; clone_size: -; v_call: TRBV11-3; cdr3_aa: CASSFGTSGSSEQFF; cdr3_nt: TGTGCCAGCAGCTTCGGGACTAGCGGGAGCAGTGAGCAGTTCTTC
d_call: TRBD2; j_call: TRBJ2-2; clone_size: -; v_call: TRBV2; cdr3_aa: CASIGRYSDTGELFF; cdr3_nt: TGTGCCAGCATCGGGAGGTACTCTGACACCGGGGAGCTGTTTTTT
d_call: TRBD1; j_call: TRBJ1-1; clone_size: -; v_call: TRBV12-5; cdr3_aa: CASGLVDRGTEAFF; cdr3_nt: TGTGCTAGTGGTTTGGTAGACAGGGGCACTGAAGCTTTCTTT